The 27 T cell receptor beta chains listed next were all sequenced from one sample in a study of T cell responses to AZD1222 COVID-19 vaccine. The assay was immunoSEQ multiplex PCR, and TCRdb's table has in-frame clones only and misses some. The repertoire holds approximately 130,000 clones, with approximately 88% as singletons. Sequenced here: peripheral blood, sampled 28 days after the second AZD1222 dose. The source is an adult who received the AZD1222 COVID-19 vaccine.

The J gene is TRBJ2-5, the V gene TRBV5-1; the D gene is possibly TRBD2 (5 bases). Germline lookup yields CDR1 SGHRS and CDR2 YFSETQ. V dropped 3 bases and J dropped 3 bases, with 12 bases sitting between them. The CDR3 length is 14 residues. The CDR3 here is CASSSVTGKETQYF. DNA for the CDR3: TGCGCCAGCAGCTCTGTGACGGGAAAAGAGACCCAGTACTTC.

The V gene is TRBV6-5, the J gene TRBJ1-2; a possible D gene is TRBD1 (5 bases). Germline values: CDR1 MNHEY, CDR2 SVGAGI. V shed 1 base and J shed 1 base, with 13 bases lying between them. The CDR3 covers 16 residues. The CDR3 here is CASSYYGGQDNYGYTF. DNA for the CDR3: TGTGCCAGCAGTTACTATGGTGGACAAGATAACTATGGCTACACCTTC.

This clone was counted a few times. J is TRBJ2-3 and V is TRBV2; 8 nucleotides match TRBD1. V was pared by 4 bases and J by 3 bases, with 3 bases of the junction left unmatched. The CDR3 covers 14 residues. CDR1 is SNHLY, CDR2 FYNNEI, per germline. The CDR3 DNA follows: TGTGCCAGCAGTGTTACAGGGGGGACAGATACGCAGTATTTT. Amino acid sequence: CASSVTGGTDTQYF.

The chain is built from TRBV29-1 and TRBJ2-7, with 8 bases matching TRBD2. After removal of 0 bases from V and 5 bases from J, the junction contained 3 bases not matched to a gene. There are 13 residues in the CDR3. Germline V gives CDR1 SQVTM, CDR2 ANQGSEA. The CDR3 loop reads CSVEDGTRHEQYF. CDR3 coding DNA: TGCAGCGTTGAAGATGGGACTAGACACGAGCAGTACTTC.

This chain links TRBV5-1 with TRBJ2-1; 14 nucleotides match TRBD2. This CDR3 contains 16 residues. In germline, CDR1 is SGHRS, CDR2 YFSETQ. The J segment lost 7 bases and the V segment lost 0 bases, leaving 3 bases of the junction unmatched. The CDR3: CASSLGGTSGGNEQFF. The CDR3 bases are TGCGCCAGCAGCTTGGGCGGGACTAGCGGGGGAAATGAGCAGTTCTTC.

V and J are TRBV30 and TRBJ2-3; D is ambiguous. The length of the CDR3 is 16 residues. The V and J ends lost 2 bases and 2 bases respectively, with 17 bases between them. The germline gives CDR1 GTSNPN, CDR2 SVGIG (reference sequence). The CDR3 DNA is TGTGCCTGGAGTCTAACGCTTGGACGGCACACAGATACGCAGTATTTT. Amino acids: CAWSLTLGRHTDTQYF.

The V and J genes are TRBV7-2 and TRBJ2-5; D remains ambiguous. The CDR3 is 14 amino acids. The germline V gene encodes CDR1 SGHTA and CDR2 FQGNSA. V was clipped by 5 bases and J by 5 bases, with 15 bases between them. The CDR3 is CASSQRAGWETQYF. The CDR3, as DNA: TGTGCCAGCAGCCAACGGGCCGGGTGGGAGACCCAGTACTTC.

This chain links TRBV19 with TRBJ1-2, with 11 bases identical to TRBD1. V shed 6 bases, J shed 3 bases, and the junction held 0 bases outside the gene matches. Germline V CDR1 and CDR2: LNHDA, SQIVND (reference sequence). This CDR3 contains 13 residues. In nucleotides, the CDR3 is TGTGCCAGTAGGGGACAGGGGGACTATGGCTACACCTTC. Amino acid sequence: CASRGQGDYGYTF.

This clone was seen once. The rearrangement uses TRBV7-2 and TRBJ2-7; D is unresolved. The germline V and J ends were trimmed by 5 bases and 3 bases, with 11 bases remaining between them. The CDR3 loop spans 13 amino acids. Germline V gene sequence: CDR1 SGHTA, CDR2 FQGNSA. The CDR3 DNA sequence: TGTGCCAGCAGCGCAGACATATTCTACGAGCAGTACTTC. It is translated as CASSADIFYEQYF.

The V and J genes are TRBV20-1 and TRBJ2-7; D uncertain. Germline loops: CDR1 DFQATT, CDR2 SNEGSKA (reference sequence). Trimming left V 6 bases short and J 5 bases short, with 11 bases between. There are 11 residues in the CDR3. DNA for the CDR3: TGCAGTGCCCAGTCAGCCCACGAGCAGTACTTC. This sequence encodes CSAQSAHEQYF.

The V call is TRBV5-1, the J call TRBJ2-2; 8 nucleotides line up with TRBD1. Germline CDR1 and CDR2: SGHRS and YFSETQ. The CDR3 is 19 amino acids. V shed 3 bases and J 0 bases; nucleotides not matched to a gene: 13. The CDR3 sequence: CASSSPGRDRTANTGELFF. The CDR3 DNA reads as TGCGCCAGCAGCTCTCCTGGGCGGGACAGGACGGCGAACACCGGGGAGCTGTTTTTT.

The CDR3 DNA reads as TGTGCCAGCAGCTTAGTAGGGTTCGGCAATGAGCAGTTCTTC. Its protein is CASSLVGFGNEQFF. V gene TRBV7-2 combines with J gene TRBJ2-1; D is undetermined. The CDR3 contains 14 residues. V lost 1 base, J lost 6 bases, and 10 bases lay in between. The germline gives CDR1 SGHTA, CDR2 FQGNSA.

J is TRBJ1-2 and V is TRBV19; D is unresolved. Germline V CDR1 and CDR2: LNHDA, SQIVND (reference sequence). The CDR3 loop spans 12 amino acids. V was pared by 5 bases and J by 3 bases, with 7 bases between. The DNA of the CDR3 is TGTGCCAGTAGTGCGGCAGACTATGGCTACACCTTC. Amino acid sequence: CASSAADYGYTF.

This clone was observed once. V and J are TRBV19 and TRBJ1-5, with D perhaps matching TRBD1 (5 bases). Germline V gene data show CDR1 as LNHDA and CDR2 as SQIVND (reference sequence). Trimming left V 5 bases short and J 6 bases short, with 17 bases between. CDR3 length equals 15 residues. CDR3 coding DNA: TGTGCCAGTAGTGCCCTGGGGGACGGCGGTCAGCCCCAGCATTTT. As protein: CASSALGDGGQPQHF.

The chain recombines TRBV15 with TRBJ2-3; D is ambiguous. Germline V gene lookup returns CDR1 LNHNV and CDR2 YYDKDF (reference sequence). The CDR3 is 13 amino acids. Trimming took 1 base from V and 5 from J, leaving 7 bases between them. CDR3: CATSRAEGDTQYF. CDR3 sequence (DNA): TGTGCCACCAGCAGAGCGGAAGGAGATACGCAGTATTTT.

The rearrangement links TRBV4-1 to TRBJ1-2, with D perhaps TRBD1 (6 bases). Trimming shortened V by 0 bases and J by 4 bases, and 15 bases separated the two germline ends. This CDR3 is built from 16 residues. Germline loops: CDR1 MGHRA, CDR2 YSYEKL. CDR3 nucleotides: TGCGCCAGCAGCCAAGATTACATACAGGGCTTCTATGGCTACACCTTC. It specifies CASSQDYIQGFYGYTF.

The V call is TRBV6-2 or TRBV6-3, the J call TRBJ1-5; no firm D call. This CDR3 is 14 amino acids long. Germline CDR1 reads MNHEY; CDR2 reads SVGEGT. Trimming took 5 bases from V and 4 from J, leaving 12 bases between them. The CDR3 loop is CASSPRRQNQPQHF. The CDR3 region has the DNA TGTGCCAGCAGTCCCAGGCGGCAGAATCAGCCCCAGCATTTT.

The J gene is TRBJ1-5, the V gene TRBV27, with D unclear. The V gene's germline CDR1 is MNHEY and CDR2 SMNVEV (reference sequence). Deletions cut 6 bases from V and 3 bases from J, with 9 bases between. The length of the CDR3 is 13 residues. CDR3: CASSTQYNQPQHF. CDR3 sequence (DNA): TGTGCCAGCAGCACACAGTACAATCAGCCCCAGCATTTT.

This chain links TRBV3-1 (or the pseudogene TRBV3-2) with TRBJ2-4, with D perhaps matching TRBD1 or TRBD2 (6 bases each). The V gene's germline CDR1 is LGHDT and CDR2 YNNKEL (reference sequence). The CDR3 is 18 amino acids. Between the trimmed V and J ends, which lost 2 bases and 6 bases, there was a span of 23 bases. The CDR3 protein is CASSQISRGQGHRNIQYF. The CDR3 nucleotides are TGTGCCAGCAGCCAAATATCCCGGGGGCAGGGGCATAGAAACATTCAGTACTTC.

The rearrangement links TRBV9 to TRBJ2-1; no reliable D call. Germline V CDR1 and CDR2: SGDLS, YYNGEE. V was pared by 0 bases and J by 5 bases, with 9 bases between. This CDR3 spans 14 amino acids. The CDR3 loop is CASSVASQNNEQFF. CDR3 coding DNA: TGTGCCAGCAGCGTAGCTTCACAAAACAATGAGCAGTTCTTC.

V and J are TRBV5-6 and TRBJ1-2; a possible D gene is TRBD1 (5 bases). Looked up from germline, CDR1 is SGHDT and CDR2 is YYEEEE. The CDR3 sequence is 11 residues long. Trimming left V 4 bases short and J 8 bases short, with 9 bases between. The CDR3 protein is CASSPRQGYTF. The CDR3 coding sequence is TGTGCCAGCAGCCCGAGACAGGGCTACACCTTC.

The V call is TRBV5-1, the J call TRBJ2-1, with 10 bases matching TRBD2. Germline CDR1 is SGHRS and CDR2 is YFSETQ. Trimming at V came to 2 bases and at J to 6 bases, leaving 5 bases not matched to a gene. The CDR3 length is 15 residues. The DNA of the CDR3 is TGCGCCAGCAGCTTCCGAGCGGGAGGGAGCAATGAGCAGTTCTTC. Residues: CASSFRAGGSNEQFF.

The V call is TRBV11-1, the J call TRBJ2-1, with TRBD1 matching 8 bases. V lost 6 bases and J lost 8; bases outside the gene matches: 9. From germline, CDR1 is SGHAT and CDR2 FQDESV (reference sequence). The CDR3 extends over 14 amino acids. The DNA for the CDR3 is TGTGCCAGCAGTTGGAACAGGGGGTTCTATGAGCAGTTCTTC. Protein: CASSWNRGFYEQFF.

As DNA, the CDR3 is TGTGCCAGCAGCTTCGGACTAGCGGGATTGGTAGATACGCAGTATTTT. This translates into CASSFGLAGLVDTQYF. The chain carries TRBV7-2 and TRBJ2-3, with TRBD2 matching 12 bases. The V gene end was trimmed by 3 bases and the J gene end by 5 bases; junction bases not matched to a gene: 6. The CDR3 extends over 16 amino acids. CDR1 and CDR2 from the germline V gene are SGHTA and FQGNSA.

The chain carries TRBV5-1 and TRBJ1-1, with D maybe TRBD1 (5 bases). Trimming pared 0 bases from V and 2 bases from J, leaving 8 bases between. Germline V lookup: CDR1 SGHRS, CDR2 YFSETQ. The CDR3 has 14 amino acids. The CDR3 sequence: CASSLDTGNTEAFF. The CDR3 DNA reads as TGCGCCAGCAGCTTGGATACAGGTAACACTGAAGCTTTCTTT.

The gene calls are TRBV7-9 and TRBJ1-2, with D possibly being TRBD1 (5 bases). V dropped 5 bases and J dropped 6 bases, with 10 bases sitting between them. CDR1 and CDR2 (germline): SEHNR, FQNEAQ (reference sequence). This CDR3 comprises 12 residues. CDR3 DNA: TGTGCCAGCAGCCCCCAGGGTAATGGCTACACCTTC. Residues: CASSPQGNGYTF.

The chain recombines TRBV9 with TRBJ1-1; D remains ambiguous. CDR1 and CDR2 (germline): SGDLS, YYNGEE. V was cut by 3 bases and J by 0 bases, with 9 bases left in between. There are 14 residues in the CDR3. CDR3 nucleotides: TGTGCCAGCAGCGCAGCAGCCCTGAACACTGAAGCTTTCTTT. Protein sequence: CASSAAALNTEAFF.